This entry is about one TCR beta chain. The entry originates in a study of blood T cell repertoires in COVID-19. For the study at large: Samples came from the United States, Italy and Spain, spanning acute and convalescent COVID-19. T cells, B-cell-depleted T cells, or PBMCs supplied cDNA or gDNA.

In the original analysis: Nucleated cell counts were estimated from reference gene primer amplification. Here immunoSEQ multiplex PCR was the method, and the copy in TCRdb shows in-frame clones only, minus some. V and J calls and clone size are copied from that table; D and trimming were computed from the DNA. The data show tens of thousands of clones, around 89% seen once. In germline, CDR1 is MNHEY, CDR2 SMNVEV (reference sequence). V lost 6 bases to trimming and J lost 5 bases; unmatched junction nucleotides: 7. This CDR3 comprises 17 residues. The chain employs TRBV27 and TRBJ2-2; 15 bases map to TRBD2. Sequenced: peripheral blood. The TCR sequence derives from a woman aged 55-69 years with active COVID-19. CDR3 nucleotide sequence: TGTGCCAGCAGCAGGACTAGCGGGGGGGCAAAAACCGGGGAGCTGTTTTTT. Translating it yields CASSRTSGGAKTGELFF.